This passage covers 10 T cell receptor beta chains from one sample sequenced in a study of metastatic and nonmetastatic thyroid tumors. TCRdb redid the clone calls on the PCR reads using MiXCR. Of 65,000 or so clones detected, about 3.8% appear once; the ten largest clones hold 20% to 25%. Thyroid surgery took place with no prior treatment in any patient. The sample was blood. The receptors derive from a female donor with papillary thyroid cancer or a benign thyroid nodule (not recorded which). Some clones in this sample may be carry-over from other donors' samples.

This clone was seen a handful of times. The V call is TRBV12-3 or TRBV12-4, the J call TRBJ2-2, with 7 bases matching TRBD1. CDR3 length: 14 amino acids. V was pared by 7 bases and J by 9 bases, with 11 bases of the junction left unmatched. The CDR3 reads CASTPTGANRELFF. In nucleotides, the CDR3 is TGTGCCAGCACCCCAACAGGGGCCAACCGGGAGCTGTTTTTT.

This clone appeared a few times. With a much larger clone just one base away, this may be a read error. At the DNA level, this CDR3 is encoded by other sequences in the same sample as well. The V call is TRBV24-1, the J call TRBJ1-1; D is ambiguous. Deletions cut 9 bases from V and 8 bases from J, with 9 bases between. The CDR3 has 10 amino acids. Germline values: CDR1 KGHDR, CDR2 SFDVKD. In DNA, the CDR3 is TGTGCCACCCGTGGCACCGAAGCTTTCTTT. It is translated as CATRGTEAFF.

This clone occurred a few times. The V call is TRBV6-1, the J call TRBJ2-7, with 12 bases that match TRBD2. Trimming at V came to 7 bases and at J to 1 base, leaving 5 bases not matched to a gene. CDR3 length: 15 residues. Germline CDR1 is MNHNS and CDR2 is SASEGT. The CDR3 is CASNKGLAGSYEQYF. The CDR3, as DNA: TGTGCCAGCAATAAAGGACTAGCGGGGTCCTACGAGCAGTACTTC.

This clone was recorded many times. The chain carries TRBV6-1 and TRBJ2-5; no reliable D call. CDR1 is MNHNS, CDR2 SASEGT, per germline. The CDR3 consists of 13 residues. Trimming took off 2 bases at V and 0 bases at J, with 4 bases between the two ends. DNA for the CDR3: TGTGCCAGCAGTGAATGGGACCAAGAGACCCAGTACTTC. It yields the protein CASSEWDQETQYF.

This clone occurred many times. This rearrangement joins TRBV7-9 to TRBJ1-4, with 9 positions matching TRBD1. Germline assignment: CDR1 SEHNR and CDR2 FQNEAQ (reference sequence). Unmatched junction bases numbered 8, after V lost 5 bases and J lost 7 bases. The CDR3 covers 15 residues. CDR3 residues: CASSRGTGRSEKLFF. Here the CDR3 DNA reads TGTGCCAGCAGCCGTGGGACAGGGAGGAGTGAAAAACTGTTTTTT.

The sample holds many counts of this clone. In DNA form, the CDR3 reads TGCGCCAGCAGTAGTTCCTACGAGCAGTACTTC. Translating it yields CASSSSYEQYF. This rearrangement joins TRBV10-2 to TRBJ2-7, with unresolved D. This CDR3 comprises 11 residues. Trimming removed 5 bases at V and 1 base at J, with 3 bases between. Germline V gene data show CDR1 as WSHSY and CDR2 as SAAADI.

This clone appeared many times. This sequence joins TRBV14 and TRBJ2-1; 7 bases match TRBD2. V was pared by 5 bases and J by 4 bases, with 2 bases of the junction left unmatched. The CDR3 is made up of 13 amino acids. The germline gives CDR1 SGHDN, CDR2 FVKESK. The CDR3 reads CASSSLAYNEQFF. The CDR3 bases are TGTGCCAGCAGCTCACTAGCGTACAATGAGCAGTTCTTC. Full variable domain (rest looked up from reference TRBV14 and TRBJ2-1): EAGVTQFPSHSVIEKGQTVTLRCDPISGHDNLYWYRRVMGKEIKFLLHFVKESKQDESGMPNNRFLAERTGGTYSTLKVQPAELEDSGVYFCASSSLAYNEQFFGPGTRLTVL.

This clone was found many times. CDR3 bases: TGTGCCAGCAGAAGAACAGGGGGCGCCTACGAGCAGTACTTC. Translating it yields CASRRTGGAYEQYF. This chain joins TRBV6-1 and TRBJ2-7, with 9 bases aligning to TRBD1. The CDR3 covers 14 residues. J was trimmed by 2 bases and V by 6 bases; bases with no gene match: 5. CDR1 and CDR2 (germline): MNHNS, SASEGT.

This clone was counted many times. This chain uses TRBV7-2 with TRBJ1-1, with unresolved D. The germline CDR1 and CDR2 sequences are SGHTA and FQGNSA. V was shortened by 2 bases and J by 2 bases, with 9 bases between the two germline ends. The CDR3 is 14 amino acids. The DNA for the CDR3 is TGTGCCAGCAGCTTACTGGGAGGCAACACTGAAGCTTTCTTT. Encoded protein: CASSLLGGNTEAFF. Looking up the rest from reference TRBV7-2 and TRBJ1-1 gives the full variable domain: GAGVSQSPSNKVTEKGKDVELRCDPISGHTALYWYRQSLGQGLEFLIYFQGNSAPDKSGLPSDRFSAERTGGSVSTLTIQRTQQEDSAVYLCASSLLGGNTEAFFGQGTRLTVV.

This clone has ten or more counts. This chain connects TRBV11-2 to TRBJ2-2; D gene unclear. The CDR3 length is 11 residues. The germline CDR1 and CDR2 sequences are SGHAT and FQNNGV. Trimming took off 2 bases at V and 10 bases at J, with 5 bases between the two ends. CDR3 residues: CASSLFKELFF. In DNA form, the CDR3 reads TGTGCCAGCAGCTTATTCAAGGAGCTGTTTTTT.